The 4 T cell receptor beta chains presented below share a single source sample, sequenced in a study of identifying expanded T cells in peripheral blood. Some clones are missing from TCRdb's copy, which holds only in-frame ones; the method was immunoSEQ multiplex PCR. Here the sample spans 50,000 to 65,000 clones, around 86% being singletons. The sample comprised blood. Receptors were obtained from a person aged 18 to 75 in good health.

This clone was counted a few times. This sequence joins TRBV7-9 and TRBJ1-4; no reliable D call. Germline V gene data show CDR1 as SEHNR and CDR2 as FQNEAQ (reference sequence). The CDR3 contains 14 residues. V lost 5 bases and J 7 bases, leaving 14 bases between the germline ends. The DNA for the CDR3 is TGTGCCAGCAGCGAGGACGGTTTTAGTGAAAAACTGTTTTTT. This encodes CASSEDGFSEKLFF.

The gene calls are TRBV29-1 and TRBJ2-5; D is unresolved. The V gene lost 1 base and the J gene lost 5 bases, with 11 bases spanning the gap. Germline V gene data show CDR1 as SQVTM and CDR2 as ANQGSEA. The CDR3 runs 13 residues. CDR3 sequence: CSVEGVGSETQYF. CDR3 bases: TGCAGCGTTGAAGGGGTAGGGTCGGAGACCCAGTACTTC.

V and J are TRBV11-2 and TRBJ1-1, with unresolved D. CDR3 size: 13 residues. Germline V gives CDR1 SGHAT, CDR2 FQNNGV. With 5 bases removed from V and 2 bases from J, the gap between germline ends came to 9 bases. The CDR3: CASSLNLNTEAFF. CDR3 DNA sequence: TGTGCCAGCAGCCTCAACCTCAACACTGAAGCTTTCTTT.

The gene calls are TRBV28 and TRBJ1-5; 8 bases are a match to TRBD1. The germline V gene has CDR1 MDHEN and CDR2 SYDVKM. Trimming took 5 bases from V and 4 from J; bases not matched to a gene: 10. The CDR3 is 16 residues long. CDR3 amino acids: CASSGETGTGNQPQHF. For the CDR3, the DNA is TGTGCCAGCAGTGGGGAGACCGGGACAGGTAATCAGCCCCAGCATTTT.